These 20 T cell receptor beta chains originate from one sample sequenced in a study of cytomegalovirus exposure and HLA in healthy donors. This table comes from immunoSEQ multiplex PCR, and its TCRdb copy is limited to in-frame clones, with some not included. Among roughly 260,000 clones listed, around 91% were seen once. Sequencing was done on a sample of PBMCs. The origin of the receptors is a young woman in good health and CMV-seronegative.

This clone was counted a single time. The chain uses TRBV7-2 and TRBJ2-1; TRBD2 agrees at 10 bases. CDR3 length equals 17 residues. From germline, CDR1 is SGHTA and CDR2 FQGNSA. V shed 3 bases and J 7 bases; nucleotides not matched to a gene: 12. CDR3 protein: CASSFPTGSGGGNEQFF. CDR3 DNA sequence: TGTGCCAGCAGCTTCCCCACCGGGAGCGGGGGGGGAAATGAGCAGTTCTTC. Combining the CDR3 with reference TRBV7-2 and TRBJ2-1 gives the whole variable domain GAGVSQSPSNKVTEKGKDVELRCDPISGHTALYWYRQSLGQGLEFLIYFQGNSAPDKSGLPSDRFSAERTGGSVSTLTIQRTQQEDSAVYLCASSFPTGSGGGNEQFFGPGTRLTVL.

The chain uses TRBV6-5 and TRBJ2-1, with D uncertain. The CDR3 is 13 amino acids. V was clipped by 0 bases and J by 8 bases, with 8 bases between them. Germline V gene sequence: CDR1 MNHEY, CDR2 SVGAGI. CDR3 amino acids: CASSYSAQDEQFF. CDR3 DNA: TGTGCCAGCAGTTACTCCGCTCAGGATGAGCAGTTCTTC.

A single count supports this clone. This chain joins TRBV5-4 and TRBJ2-2; 8 nucleotides align to TRBD1. Per the germline V gene, CDR1 is SGHNT and CDR2 is YYREEE (reference sequence). The CDR3 totals 16 residues. After removal of 2 bases from V and 2 bases from J, the junction contained 5 bases not matched to a gene. The CDR3 DNA reads TGTGCCAGCAGCTTCGACAGGGGCCTTAACACCGGGGAGCTGTTTTTT. It is translated as CASSFDRGLNTGELFF.

In its sample, this clone was seen once. The V and J genes are TRBV7-8 and TRBJ1-1; no reliable D call. The ends were cut back, 0 bases at V and 2 bases at J, with 7 bases in the middle. Germline V gives CDR1 SGHVS, CDR2 FQNEAQ. The CDR3 covers 14 residues. The CDR3 sequence is CASSLAGENTEAFF. The CDR3 coding sequence is TGTGCCAGCAGCTTAGCGGGAGAAAACACTGAAGCTTTCTTT.

This chain connects TRBV28 to TRBJ2-7; D unresolved. V was cut by 6 bases and J by 4 bases, with 13 bases left in between. Germline-derived CDR1 and CDR2 are MDHEN and SYDVKM. This CDR3 region has 13 residues. The CDR3 loop is CASRLQGVYEQYF. CDR3 DNA sequence: TGTGCCAGCAGACTACAAGGAGTGTACGAGCAGTACTTC.

The rearrangement links TRBV10-1 to TRBJ1-1; D gene uncertain. The CDR3 sequence is 17 residues long. Germline V lookup: CDR1 WNHNN, CDR2 SYGVQD (reference sequence). V was clipped by 2 bases and J by 4 bases, with 20 bases between them. The CDR3 DNA reads TGCGCCAGCAGTGAGGAGGGCAGACCCGATGGAGGCACTGAAGCTTTCTTT. Translating gives CASSEEGRPDGGTEAFF.

The rearrangement joins TRBV6-4 to TRBJ1-6; perhaps TRBD1 as D (6 bases). The germline V gene has CDR1 MRHNA and CDR2 SNTAGT. Trimming cost V 0 bases and J 9 bases, with 15 bases left between them. The CDR3 runs to 16 residues. The CDR3 region is CASSDSTRGRGSPLHF. CDR3 DNA: TGTGCCAGCAGTGACTCGACCAGGGGCAGGGGTTCACCCCTCCACTTT.

The chain combines TRBV6-6 with TRBJ1-4; D unresolved. V lost 4 bases, J lost 8 bases, and 14 bases lay in between. CDR1 is MNHNY, CDR2 SVGAGI, per germline (reference sequence). This CDR3 has 14 residues. For the CDR3, the DNA is TGTGCCAGCAGTTCCCCAGAGGTACAAGAAAAACTGTTTTTT. Residues: CASSSPEVQEKLFF.

V usage is TRBV7-9 and J usage is TRBJ1-4, with 8 bases aligning to TRBD1. CDR3 length: 17 amino acids. V dropped 2 bases and J dropped 4; count of bases not matched to a gene: 9. In germline, CDR1 is SEHNR, CDR2 FQNEAQ (reference sequence). CDR3 DNA sequence: TGTGCCAGCAGCTTAATTCTCGGGACAGGAGTTAATGAAAAACTGTTTTTT. Encoded protein: CASSLILGTGVNEKLFF.

The rearrangement joins TRBV14 to TRBJ2-5; D not resolved. The CDR3 length is 16 residues. Germline V CDR1 and CDR2: SGHDN, FVKESK. V was trimmed by 3 bases and J by 5 bases, leaving 19 bases between them. CDR3 sequence reads: CASSQRKLSILETQYF. CDR3 sequence (DNA): TGTGCCAGCAGCCAGAGGAAGCTGAGTATTCTTGAGACCCAGTACTTC.

The chain is built from TRBV2 and TRBJ1-2; 11 bases align to TRBD1. The germline gives CDR1 SNHLY, CDR2 FYNNEI. The CDR3 is 15 residues long. Losses at the gene ends were 6 bases for V and 8 bases for J; bases not matched to a gene: 11. The CDR3 DNA reads as TGTGCCAGCAGCGGGTGGACAGGGGGCATGGAGGGCTACACCTTC. It specifies CASSGWTGGMEGYTF.

CDR3: CASSRGTAGNTIYF. CDR3 DNA: TGTGCCAGCAGCCGCGGGACAGCCGGAAACACCATATATTTT. V usage is TRBV11-2 and J usage is TRBJ1-3; TRBD1 matches at 7 bases. The germline CDR1 and CDR2 sequences are SGHAT and FQNNGV. The CDR3 extends over 14 amino acids. V was pared by 5 bases and J by 4 bases, with 5 bases of the junction left unmatched. Full variable domain (missing parts from reference TRBV11-2 and TRBJ1-3): EAGVAQSPRYKIIEKRQSVAFWCNPISGHATLYWYQQILGQGPKLLIQFQNNGVVDDSQLPKDRFSAERLKGVDSTLKIQPAKLEDSAVYLCASSRGTAGNTIYFGEGSWLTVV.

This clone was seen a handful of times. The rearrangement links TRBV6-5 to TRBJ2-2; the D gene is possibly TRBD1 (5 bases). Looked up from germline, CDR1 is MNHEY and CDR2 is SVGAGI. Deletions cut 5 bases from V and 6 bases from J, with 13 bases between. The CDR3 is made up of 14 amino acids. In nucleotides, the CDR3 is TGTGCCAGCAGTGACAATGAAGGGGCCGGGGAGCTGTTTTTT. Protein product: CASSDNEGAGELFF.

The chain links TRBV2 to TRBJ2-2; 9 nucleotides agree with TRBD2. This CDR3 comprises 15 residues. Germline V CDR1 and CDR2: SNHLY, FYNNEI. Trimming took 7 bases from V and 2 from J; bases not matched to a gene: 5. In DNA form, the CDR3 reads TGTGCCAGCAAGGCTAGCGGGATTAACACCGGGGAGCTGTTTTTT. Translated, it gives CASKASGINTGELFF.

This sequence joins TRBV10-2 and TRBJ2-3, with TRBD2 matching over 8 bases. J lost 2 bases, V lost 6 bases, and 4 bases had no gene match. Germline assignment: CDR1 WSHSY and CDR2 SAAADI. This CDR3 is 14 amino acids long. In DNA form, the CDR3 reads TGCGCCAGCAGATTAGCGGGGAACACAGATACGCAGTATTTT. Protein product: CASRLAGNTDTQYF.

The rearrangement links TRBV6-1 to TRBJ1-6; D gene unclear. Germline V gene sequence: CDR1 MNHNS, CDR2 SASEGT. The CDR3 sequence is 15 residues long. Trimming pared 4 bases from V and 7 bases from J, leaving 14 bases between. CDR3 sequence reads: CASSGTPNINSPLHF. In DNA, the CDR3 is TGTGCCAGCAGTGGAACGCCGAACATAAATTCACCCCTCCACTTT.

This chain uses TRBV6-5 with TRBJ1-5; D might be TRBD1 (5 bases). The V and J ends lost 0 bases and 7 bases respectively, with 13 bases between them. The CDR3 is 15 amino acids. CDR1 and CDR2 (germline): MNHEY, SVGAGI. This CDR3 is CASSYSGTAGQPQHF. CDR3 DNA sequence: TGTGCCAGCAGTTACTCTGGGACGGCGGGGCAGCCCCAGCATTTT.

The chain is built from TRBV27 and TRBJ1-3; D is undetermined. Germline CDR1 MNHEY, CDR2 SMNVEV (reference sequence). Trimming left V 5 bases short and J 0 bases short, with 11 bases between. CDR3 length equals 15 residues. The CDR3 coding sequence is TGTGCCAGCAGTCTAGGAGGAAGCTCTGGAAACACCATATATTTT. The encoded protein is CASSLGGSSGNTIYF.

This chain joins TRBV6-1 and TRBJ1-1, with 7 bases that match TRBD1. The CDR3 length is 14 residues. Germline CDR1 and CDR2: MNHNS and SASEGT. Germline trimming cut 3 bases from V and 7 bases from J; bases unmatched to any gene: 8. DNA for the CDR3: TGTGCCAGCAGTGAGAAGGGGGCTACGAATGAAGCTTTCTTT. It encodes CASSEKGATNEAFF.

The gene calls are TRBV28 and TRBJ2-3, with 12 bases fitting TRBD2. Germline CDR1 and CDR2: MDHEN and SYDVKM. Unmatched junction bases numbered 1, after V lost 5 bases and J lost 1 base. The CDR3 loop spans 15 amino acids. The CDR3 sequence is CASSASGGGTDTQYF. In DNA form, the CDR3 reads TGTGCCAGCAGTGCTAGCGGGGGGGGCACAGATACGCAGTATTTT.